This TCR beta chain was identified during a study of T cell repertoires in cytomegalovirus infection (dated by TCRdb to about 2019). Describing the broader study: Donor HLA type was relevant to the analysis, because carriage of CMV infection together with the matching HLA type was indicated by public TCR beta signatures. The study at large found these results: The ex vivo response was dominated by HLA-C-restricted CMV-specific TCR beta clonotypes, and the single most frequent clonotype in two of eight donors was supplied by these HLA-C-restricted clonotypes. In both this cohort and an independent roughly 350-donor cohort, the cumulative frequency of public TCR beta family members distinguished carriers of CMV infection plus the relevant HLA type.

In this sample, this clonotype turned up many times. There is no known antigen for this receptor. No clone much larger than this one lies a single base away; base qualities are absent. For CDR1 and CDR2, the germline V gene (reference sequence) lists DFQATT and SNEGSKA. The CDR3 starts with the cysteine, ends with the phenylalanine, and has 14 residues. The DNA shown is the 42-base CDR3, in frame from base 1. Germline trimming: 6 bases from V, 1 base from J; junction bases outside gene matches: 9. Sequenced on an Illumina HiSeq 1500. TCRdb's own reprocessing of the public reads used fastp at Q25 and MiXCR and kept productive beta chains. Here each entry gathers all rows of one CDR3 protein and keeps the most common genes and DNA. The sample records roughly 230,000 distinct CDR3 sequences, 6.5% of which are singletons. Roughly 6.5% of the sample belongs to the ten largest clones.

The sequence was collected from a human donor in good health (CMV status not recorded). Some clones in this sample may be carry-over from other donors' samples. The sequenced material came from PBMCs. The rearrangement combines TRBV20-1 with TRBJ2-7; TRBD1 fits 7 bases in the junction. The base sequence is TGCAGTGCAGCCGGGACAGTCGCTTCCTACGAGCAGTACTTC. Protein translation: CSAAGTVASYEQYF.